This T cell receptor (beta chain) originates from a study of T cells after yellow fever vaccination. Trimming left V 3 bases short and J 4 bases short, with 10 bases between. The CDR3 has 14 residues. Looked up from germline, CDR1 is WNHNN and CDR2 is SYGVQD (reference sequence). General observations from the study: Post-booster reappearance was seen for most primary-vaccination clones (96% CD4, about 90% CD8). The secondary response was weaker, and its peak arrived faster, on day 5 versus 15.

TCRdb processed the 5' RACE reads anew with MiXCR; each CDR3 protein has one entry. There are about 180,000 distinct CDR3 sequences in the sample; approximately 6% occur only once, and just under 3% lies in the top ten. This clonotype was seen at least ten times. The target antigen is unknown. The receptor comes from a man younger than 30 who received the YFV17D yellow fever vaccine. V gene TRBV10-1 combines with J gene TRBJ2-1, with D possibly being TRBD1 or TRBD2 (5 bases each). The sample here was CD4+ T cells sorted from PBMCs, taken on the day of the first yellow fever vaccination. The CDR3 region is CASSDPGRYNEQFF. CDR3 nucleotides: TGCGCCAGCAGTGATCCGGGGCGGTACAATGAGCAGTTCTTC.